Shown below are 4 T cell receptor beta chains from a single sample sequenced in a study of Graves' ophthalmopathy and Graves' hyperthyroidism. RNA transcripts provided the template for amplifying TCR beta CDR3 regions. Amplification began with first-round RT-PCR using HTBI primers, then second-round multiplex PCR was performed. TCRdb re-derived calls from the multiplex PCR reads in MiXCR, one entry per CDR3 protein. The data contain under 800,000 distinct CDR3 sequences, 22% of them singletons. Specimen: peripheral blood. The receptor source for this set is a woman younger than 35 with stable Graves' hyperthyroidism. Some clones in this sample may be carry-over from other donors' samples.

This clonotype was detected many times. The chain uses TRBV5-1 and TRBJ1-6; 8 bases agree with TRBD1. V shed 4 bases and J 10 bases; nucleotides not matched to a gene: 4. From germline, CDR1 is SGHRS and CDR2 YFSETQ. This CDR3 spans 13 amino acids. CDR3 DNA: TGCGCCAGCAGCACGACAGGGGACTCACCCCTCCACTTT. This sequence encodes CASSTTGDSPLHF.

The CDR3 loop reads CASSDRTGGILSNQPQHF. Here the CDR3 DNA reads TGTGCCAGCAGTGACCGGACAGGGGGCATATTGAGCAATCAGCCCCAGCATTTT. J is TRBJ1-5 and V is TRBV28; 11 nucleotides line up with TRBD1. The germline CDR1 and CDR2 sequences are MDHEN and SYDVKM. The J segment lost 1 base and the V segment lost 5 bases, leaving 10 bases of the junction unmatched. The CDR3 has 18 amino acids. Using reference TRBV28 and TRBJ1-5 for the parts outside the CDR3, the full variable domain is DVKVTQSSRYLVKRTGEKVFLECVQDMDHENMFWYRQDPGLGLRLIYFSYDVKMKEKGDIPEGYSVSREKKERFSLILESASTNQTSMYLCASSDRTGGILSNQPQHFGDGTRLSIL.

V gene TRBV29-1 combines with J gene TRBJ1-2, with 7 nucleotides matching TRBD1. Germline CDR1 SQVTM, CDR2 ANQGSEA. Germline trimming cut 7 bases from V and 0 bases from J; bases unmatched to any gene: 5. The length of the CDR3 is 13 residues. For the CDR3, the DNA is TGCAGCGATTGGGACAGTTCTAACTATGGCTACACCTTC. Protein sequence: CSDWDSSNYGYTF.

The chain carries TRBV28 and TRBJ2-7, with D possibly matching TRBD2 (6 bases). The CDR3 loop spans 16 amino acids. The V and J ends lost 6 bases and 3 bases respectively, with 21 bases between them. Germline V gene sequence: CDR1 MDHEN, CDR2 SYDVKM. DNA for the CDR3: TGTGCCAGCAGCTTAGGATCCCTAGCGTTTCACTACGAGCAGTACTTC. Translating it yields CASSLGSLAFHYEQYF.